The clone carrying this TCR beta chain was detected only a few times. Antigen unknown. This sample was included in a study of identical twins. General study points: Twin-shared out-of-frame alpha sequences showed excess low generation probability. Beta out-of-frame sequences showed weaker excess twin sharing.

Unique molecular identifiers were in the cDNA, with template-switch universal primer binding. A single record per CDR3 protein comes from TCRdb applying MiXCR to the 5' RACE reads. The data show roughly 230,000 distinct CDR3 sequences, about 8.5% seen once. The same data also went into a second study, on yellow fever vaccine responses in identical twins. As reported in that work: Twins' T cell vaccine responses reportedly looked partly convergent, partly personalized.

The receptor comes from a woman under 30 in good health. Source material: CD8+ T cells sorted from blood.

In DNA, the CDR3 is TGCAGCGTTGCATTCTCCGGGACCGTCTACGAGCAGTACTTC. It is translated as CSVAFSGTVYEQYF. The chain recombines TRBV29-1 with TRBJ2-7; either TRBD1 or TRBD2 may fit D (5 bases each). This CDR3 region has 14 residues. V lost 4 bases to trimming and J lost 3 bases, with 16 bases between them. The germline CDR1 and CDR2 sequences are SQVTM and ANQGSEA.